This T cell receptor beta chain was recovered during a study of blood T cell repertoires in COVID-19. Study context: The United States, Italy and Spain supplied acute and convalescent COVID-19 samples.

Germline CDR1 SGHNT, CDR2 YYREEE (reference sequence). The ends were cut back, 1 base at V and 5 bases at J, with 15 bases in the middle. The CDR3 consists of 15 residues. Sequencing used immunoSEQ multiplex PCR; TCRdb keeps in-frame clones, though not all of them. The table lists 30,000 or so clones, around 86% of them singletons. The clonotype comes from a man between 60 and 75 years old with active COVID-19. The chain is built from TRBV5-4 and TRBJ2-5, with D tentatively TRBD2 (6 bases). The source material was peripheral blood. The CDR3 DNA sequence: TGTGCCAGCAGCTTGTTCGGGGGAAGTAGGGAGACCCAGTACTTC. It is translated as CASSLFGGSRETQYF.